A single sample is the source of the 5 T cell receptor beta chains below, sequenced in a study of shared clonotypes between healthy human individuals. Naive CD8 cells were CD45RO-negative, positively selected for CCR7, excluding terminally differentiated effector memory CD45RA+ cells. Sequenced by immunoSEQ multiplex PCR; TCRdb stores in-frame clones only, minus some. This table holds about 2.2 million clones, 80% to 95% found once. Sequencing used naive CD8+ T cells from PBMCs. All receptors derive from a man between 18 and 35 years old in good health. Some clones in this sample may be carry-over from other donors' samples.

CDR3 protein: CASSHQGGYEQYF. CDR3 sequence (DNA): TGTGCCAGCAGTCACCAGGGCGGCTACGAGCAGTACTTC. The genes are TRBV6-6 and TRBJ2-7, with D possibly being TRBD1 (5 bases). Germline values: CDR1 MNHNY, CDR2 SVGAGI (reference sequence). V was shortened by 5 bases and J by 3 bases, with 11 bases between the two germline ends. The CDR3 spans 13 residues.

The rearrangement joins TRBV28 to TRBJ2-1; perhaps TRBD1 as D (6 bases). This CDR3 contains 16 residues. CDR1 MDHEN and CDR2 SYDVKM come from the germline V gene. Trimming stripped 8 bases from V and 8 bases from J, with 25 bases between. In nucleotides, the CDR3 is TGTGCCAGCTCGACATCCGACAGGCTGGAAGGCGATGAGCAGTTCTTC. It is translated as CASSTSDRLEGDEQFF.

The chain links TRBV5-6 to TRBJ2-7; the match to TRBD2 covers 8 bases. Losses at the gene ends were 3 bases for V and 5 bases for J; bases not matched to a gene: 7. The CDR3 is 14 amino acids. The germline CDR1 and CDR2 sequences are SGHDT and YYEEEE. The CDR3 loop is CASSYSGSFNEQYF. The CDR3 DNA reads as TGTGCCAGCAGCTACAGCGGGAGTTTTAACGAGCAGTACTTC.

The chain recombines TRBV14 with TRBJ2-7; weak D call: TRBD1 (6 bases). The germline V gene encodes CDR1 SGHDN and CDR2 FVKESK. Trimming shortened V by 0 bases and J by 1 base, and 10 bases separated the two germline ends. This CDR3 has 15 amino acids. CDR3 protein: CASSQEQGPSYEQYF. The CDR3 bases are TGTGCCAGCAGCCAAGAGCAGGGGCCATCCTACGAGCAGTACTTC. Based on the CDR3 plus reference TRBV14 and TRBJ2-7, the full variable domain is EAGVTQFPSHSVIEKGQTVTLRCDPISGHDNLYWYRRVMGKEIKFLLHFVKESKQDESGMPNNRFLAERTGGTYSTLKVQPAELEDSGVYFCASSQEQGPSYEQYFGPGTRLTVT.

The CDR3, as DNA: TGCGCCAGCAGTGATTACCGGGACAGGGTCGGCAAGAACACCGGGGAGCTGTTTTTT. Translated, it gives CASSDYRDRVGKNTGELFF. The chain couples TRBV10-1 to TRBJ2-2, with TRBD1 identical over 9 bases. Germline-derived CDR1 and CDR2 are WNHNN and SYGVQD (reference sequence). V shed 3 bases, J shed 1 base, and the junction held 12 bases outside the gene matches. The CDR3 loop spans 19 amino acids.